The T cell receptor (beta chain) under discussion was sequenced for a study of long-term antiretroviral therapy in people with HIV (dated by TCRdb to between 2021 and 2024). A note on the overall study: The earliest samples were collected roughly a decade before the 2015 WHO recommendation for immediate ART, at a time when ART was usually postponed until CD4 counts fell. No cross-contamination during QIAcube processing was shown when test extractions of a monoclonal T-cell line were performed alongside approximately 32 polyclonal samples. Among the approximately 30 participants with HIV, around ten were female. The cohort contributed about 180 cryopreserved PBMC samples from about 29 adults with confirmed HIV infection, collected serially over a mean of roughly 6 years (range 1-12). A retrospective serial study tested whether changes in peripheral blood TRB repertoire composition and diversity were associated with ART initiation and durable HIV suppression. Paper-wide results and their limitations: Expanded TRB clones identified before ART initiation dominated the repertoire across all time points, though the dominance fluctuated and decreased in many PLHIV after ART. Inferences about post-ART repertoire changes are limited because no data were available on ART adherence, viral resistance or therapy changes. The samples span the years 2004 to 2017, and the ART regimens used may be less effective than current regimens. Since PBMC availability was limited, sequencing covered only the TCR beta chain, with no alpha chain pairing. Starting ART was linked to a significant rise in TRB diversity, yet even with long-term ART the diversity remained significantly lower than in transplant donor controls. HIV repertoires had narrower CDR3 length ranges than controls, and the network structure suggested an antigen-experienced repertoire that shifted only slightly toward naive after ART. Unsorted PBMC were profiled instead of sorted CD4+ and CD8+ T cells because pre-ART samples had limited cell numbers.

To note about this clone: This receptor's antigen is unknown. No qualities accompany the bases; no much larger clone lies one base away.

The CDR3 goes from the cysteine to the phenylalanine over 15 residues. The kept DNA is CDR3 alone, 45 bases in frame from the first base. The germline ends are 12 bases apart after V is trimmed by 0 bases and J by 7 bases. CDR1 and CDR2 (LGHNA, YSLEER) derive from the germline V gene. To be included, a participant needed at least one PBMC sample from before ART initiation plus at least two post-ART samples. Treatment was received in the United States of America by all participants with HIV. Before DNA extraction, cryopreserved samples of about 1-10 million PBMC were thawed and washed. At the time of the earliest PBMC sample, participants with HIV were aged between about 23 and 54 years. Each participant contributed PBMC samples from 1-4 timepoints before ART initiation and 2-8 timepoints after ART initiation, with a median of 7 samples. Serial HIV viral load, CD4+ T-cell count, ART history and demographic data were obtained for every participant. A Qiagen kit on a QIAcube was used to extract genomic DNA from unsorted PBMC, with samples processed in batches of 12.

Sequencing of the TRB variable region was done with the immunoSEQ hsTCRB v3.0 assay at survey level resolution. TRB sequencing targeted a depth of 40,000-50,000 T-cell genomes per sample. An Illumina MiSeq with a v3 150-cycle kit was used to sequence the pooled TRB libraries. As for the authors' bioinformatics: Analysis of repertoires was carried out in R inside a reproducible Nextflow workflow spanning QC, data transformation and analysis. Custom analyses were implemented in LymphoSeq2, an R package for AIRR-Seq data exploration. A few samples yielding fewer than 5000 total TRB sequences were excluded, leaving roughly 200 analyzed HIV repertoires. Among the 170 to 200 retained HIV repertoires, more than 55 were collected before ART initiation and around 130 after ART initiation. Repertoires were downsampled to 5000 TRB nucleotide sequences, and summary statistics were averaged over 100 downsampling iterations. The analysis kept only TRB sequences whose CDR3 regions were at least seven amino acids long. Diversity was assessed using a clonality score derived from Shannon entropy and using the Gini coefficient. In the repertoire networks, any two of the top 5000 CDR3 amino acid sequences were connected whenever the two sequences differed by an edit distance of one. For TRB CDR3 amino acid sequences, GLIPH2 was used to predict antigen specificity groups and MHC restriction. Known CMV, EBV, HIV or tissue antigen associations were flagged by matching CDR3 amino acid sequences against VDJdb and McPAS-TCR. Pre-ART, post-ART and control groups were compared with Wilcoxon signed-rank tests and Holm-Bonferroni correction. Held by TCRdb, this immuneACCESS table contains in-frame sequences only and omits some clones. Under half of the omission traces to an unresolved V gene where checked; the cause of the rest is unknown. D and trimming were read from the DNA, whereas the V and J calls and clone size are those reported in that table. The sample has about 39,000 clones on record, roughly 87% of them singletons. Together, the top ten hold around 6.3% of the sample.

Sequencing was performed on unsorted PBMCs, taken 0.6 years after starting antiretroviral therapy. The clonotype comes from a man aged 18 to 29 with HIV. This sequence uses TRBV4-3 and TRBJ2-2; possibly the D gene is TRBD2, per 5 matching bases. The nucleotide sequence reads as follows: TGCGCCAGCAGCCAAGACCCCCCCGGGGTCGGGGAGCTGTTTTTT. Its protein is CASSQDPPGVGELFF.